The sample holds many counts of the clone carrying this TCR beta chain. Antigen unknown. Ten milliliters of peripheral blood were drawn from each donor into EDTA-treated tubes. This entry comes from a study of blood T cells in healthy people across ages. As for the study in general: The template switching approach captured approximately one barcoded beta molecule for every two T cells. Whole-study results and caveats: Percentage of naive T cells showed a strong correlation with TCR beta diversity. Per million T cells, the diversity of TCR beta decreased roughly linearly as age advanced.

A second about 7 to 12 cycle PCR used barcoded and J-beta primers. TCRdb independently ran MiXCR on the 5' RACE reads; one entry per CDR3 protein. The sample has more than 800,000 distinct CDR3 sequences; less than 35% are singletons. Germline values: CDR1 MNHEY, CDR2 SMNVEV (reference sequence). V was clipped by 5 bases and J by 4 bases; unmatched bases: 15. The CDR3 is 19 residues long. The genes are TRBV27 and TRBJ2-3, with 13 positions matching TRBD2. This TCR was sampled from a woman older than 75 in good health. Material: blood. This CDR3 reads CASSRFGTSGERYSDTQYF. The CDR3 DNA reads TGTGCCAGCAGTCGTTTCGGGACTAGCGGGGAAAGGTACTCAGATACGCAGTATTTT.